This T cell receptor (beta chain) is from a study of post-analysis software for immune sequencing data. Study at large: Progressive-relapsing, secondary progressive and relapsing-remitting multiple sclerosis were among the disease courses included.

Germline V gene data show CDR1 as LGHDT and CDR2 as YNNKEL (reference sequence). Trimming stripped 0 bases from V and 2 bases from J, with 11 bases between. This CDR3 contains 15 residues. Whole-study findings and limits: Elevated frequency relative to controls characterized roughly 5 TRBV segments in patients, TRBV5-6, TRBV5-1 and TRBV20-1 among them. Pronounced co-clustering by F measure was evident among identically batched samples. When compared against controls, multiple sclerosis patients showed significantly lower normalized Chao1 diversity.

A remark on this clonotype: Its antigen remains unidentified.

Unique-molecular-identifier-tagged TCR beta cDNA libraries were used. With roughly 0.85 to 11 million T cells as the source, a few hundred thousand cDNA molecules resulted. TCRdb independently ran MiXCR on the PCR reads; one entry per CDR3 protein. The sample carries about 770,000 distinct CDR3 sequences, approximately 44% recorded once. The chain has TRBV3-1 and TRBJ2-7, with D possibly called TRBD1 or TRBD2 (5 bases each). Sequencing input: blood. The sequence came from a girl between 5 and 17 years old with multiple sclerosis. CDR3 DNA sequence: TGTGCCAGCAGCCAAGATCAGGGACGGGCCTACGAGCAGTACTTC. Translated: CASSQDQGRAYEQYF.